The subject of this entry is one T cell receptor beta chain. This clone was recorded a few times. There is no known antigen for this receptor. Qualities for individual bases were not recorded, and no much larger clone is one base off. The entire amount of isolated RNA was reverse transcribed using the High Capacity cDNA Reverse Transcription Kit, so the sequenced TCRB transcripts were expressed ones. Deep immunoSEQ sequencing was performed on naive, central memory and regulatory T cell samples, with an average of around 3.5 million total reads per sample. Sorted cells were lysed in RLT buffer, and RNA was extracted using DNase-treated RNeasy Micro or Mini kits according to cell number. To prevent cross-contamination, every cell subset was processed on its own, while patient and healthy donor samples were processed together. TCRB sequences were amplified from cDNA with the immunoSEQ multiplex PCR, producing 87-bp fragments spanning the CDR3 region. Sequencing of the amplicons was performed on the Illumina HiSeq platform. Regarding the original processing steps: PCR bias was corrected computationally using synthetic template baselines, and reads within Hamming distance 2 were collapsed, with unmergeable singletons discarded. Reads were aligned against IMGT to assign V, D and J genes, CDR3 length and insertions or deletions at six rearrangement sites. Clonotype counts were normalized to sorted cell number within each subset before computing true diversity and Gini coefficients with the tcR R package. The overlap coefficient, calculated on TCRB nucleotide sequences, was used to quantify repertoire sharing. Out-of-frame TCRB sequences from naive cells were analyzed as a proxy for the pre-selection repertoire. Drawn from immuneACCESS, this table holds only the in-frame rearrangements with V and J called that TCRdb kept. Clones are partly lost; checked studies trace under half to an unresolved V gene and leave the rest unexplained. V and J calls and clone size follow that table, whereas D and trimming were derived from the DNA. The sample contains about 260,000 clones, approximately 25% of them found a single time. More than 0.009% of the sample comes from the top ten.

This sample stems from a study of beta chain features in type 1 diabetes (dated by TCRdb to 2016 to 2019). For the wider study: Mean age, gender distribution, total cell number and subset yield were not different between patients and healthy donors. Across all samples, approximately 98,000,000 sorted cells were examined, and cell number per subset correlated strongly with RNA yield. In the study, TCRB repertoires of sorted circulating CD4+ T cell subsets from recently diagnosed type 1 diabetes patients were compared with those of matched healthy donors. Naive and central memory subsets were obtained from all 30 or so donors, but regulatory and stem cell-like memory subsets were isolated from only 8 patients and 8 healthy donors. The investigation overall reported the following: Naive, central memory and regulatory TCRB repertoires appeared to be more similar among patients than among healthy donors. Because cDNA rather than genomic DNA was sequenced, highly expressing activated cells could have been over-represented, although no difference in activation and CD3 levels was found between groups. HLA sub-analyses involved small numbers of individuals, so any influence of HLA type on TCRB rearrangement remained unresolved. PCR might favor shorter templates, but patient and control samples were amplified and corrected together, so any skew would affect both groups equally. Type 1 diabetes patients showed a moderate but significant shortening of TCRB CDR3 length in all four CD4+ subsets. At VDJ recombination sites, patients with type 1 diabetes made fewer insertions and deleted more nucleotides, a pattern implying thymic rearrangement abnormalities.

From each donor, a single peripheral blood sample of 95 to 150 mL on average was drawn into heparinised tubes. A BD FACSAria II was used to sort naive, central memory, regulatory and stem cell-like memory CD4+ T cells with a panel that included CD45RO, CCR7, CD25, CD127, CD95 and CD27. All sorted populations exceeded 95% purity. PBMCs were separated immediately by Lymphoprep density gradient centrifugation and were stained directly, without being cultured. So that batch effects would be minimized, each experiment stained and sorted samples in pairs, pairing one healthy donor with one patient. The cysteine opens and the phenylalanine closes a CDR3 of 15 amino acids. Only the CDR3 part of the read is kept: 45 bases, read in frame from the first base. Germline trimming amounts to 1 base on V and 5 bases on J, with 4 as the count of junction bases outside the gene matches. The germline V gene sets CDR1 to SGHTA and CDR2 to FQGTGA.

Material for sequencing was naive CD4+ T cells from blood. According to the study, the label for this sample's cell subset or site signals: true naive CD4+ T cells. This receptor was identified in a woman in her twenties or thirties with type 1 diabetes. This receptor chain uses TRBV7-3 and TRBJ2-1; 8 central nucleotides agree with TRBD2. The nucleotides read TGTGCCAGCAGCTTAATCGGCGGGAGGAACAATGAGCAGTTCTTC. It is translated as CASSLIGGRNNEQFF.